This T cell receptor beta chain emerged from a study of siplizumab effects on memory and regulatory T cells. Profiled with immunoSEQ multiplex PCR; TCRdb holds only in-frame clones, not every one. The data contain about 100,000 clones, about 91% of them singletons. Whole-study results and caveats: Under siplizumab, alloreactive sequences traced to unstimulated CD4+ memory cells were significantly reduced.

Concerning this clone: Its antigen is as yet unknown.

The sequencing sample was made of CD4+ T cells sorted from blood. This receptor was obtained from a human donor in good health.

The DNA of the CDR3 is TGTGCCAGTAGCCTAAGGACAGGGCTAACTAATGAAAAACTGTTTTTT. Encoded protein: CASSLRTGLTNEKLFF. This chain links TRBV19 with TRBJ1-4, with 8 bases identical to TRBD1. Germline trimming cut 6 bases from V and 1 base from J; bases unmatched to any gene: 7. Germline lookup yields CDR1 LNHDA and CDR2 SQIVND (reference sequence). This CDR3 contains 16 residues.